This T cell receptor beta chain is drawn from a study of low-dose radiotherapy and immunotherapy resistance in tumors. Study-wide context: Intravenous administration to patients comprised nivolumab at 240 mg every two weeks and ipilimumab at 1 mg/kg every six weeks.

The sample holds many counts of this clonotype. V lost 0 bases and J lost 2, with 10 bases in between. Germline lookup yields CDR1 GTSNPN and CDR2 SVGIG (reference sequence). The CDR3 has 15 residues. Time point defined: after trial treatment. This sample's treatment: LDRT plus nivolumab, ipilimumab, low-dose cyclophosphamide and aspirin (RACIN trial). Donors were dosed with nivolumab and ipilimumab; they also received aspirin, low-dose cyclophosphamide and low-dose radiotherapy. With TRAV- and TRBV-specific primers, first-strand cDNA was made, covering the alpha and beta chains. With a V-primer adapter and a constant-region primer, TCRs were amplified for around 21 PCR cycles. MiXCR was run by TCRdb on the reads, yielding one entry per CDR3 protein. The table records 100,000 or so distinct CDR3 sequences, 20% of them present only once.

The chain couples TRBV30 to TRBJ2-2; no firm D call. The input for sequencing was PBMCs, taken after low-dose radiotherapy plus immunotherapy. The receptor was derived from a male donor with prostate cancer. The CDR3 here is CAWSVLAENTGELFF. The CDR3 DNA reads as TGTGCCTGGAGTGTACTGGCGGAAAACACCGGGGAGCTGTTTTTT.